This TCR beta chain appears in the sequencing data of a study of response to subunit inactivated influenza vaccine. TCRdb passed the RT-PCR reads through MiXCR, listing each CDR3 protein once. The sample consists of about 650,000 distinct CDR3 sequences, roughly 15% of them appearing once. Study results and caveats: Authors suggested few new T cells are recruited by each seasonal influenza vaccination.

CDR1 and CDR2 (germline): LGHDT, YNNKEL (reference sequence). Trimming removed 6 bases at V and 3 bases at J, with 12 bases between. This CDR3 has 13 residues. This clonotype has only a few counts. Antigen specificity is unknown. The chain combines TRBV3-1 with TRBJ2-7; D unresolved. The sample here was PBMCs from blood, taken 14 to 15 days before vaccination. The clonotype originates from a man in his forties or fifties who received an inactivated influenza vaccine. CDR3 sequence reads: CASSPDGVYEQYF. CDR3 sequence (DNA): TGTGCCAGCAGTCCCGACGGCGTCTACGAGCAGTACTTC.